This paragraph reports one T cell receptor (beta chain). In the study's own analysis: Nucleated cell counts were estimated from reference gene primer amplification. TCRdb keeps only in-frame clones here, not all; method: immunoSEQ multiplex PCR. V and J calls plus clone size are reproduced from that table; the DNA served to infer D and trimming. The sample yields roughly 140,000 clones, more than 80% seen once. The data are from a study of blood T cell repertoires in COVID-19. Looking at the study overall: Some COVID-19 samples were acute and others convalescent; all came from the United States, Italy and Spain. From T cells, B-cell-depleted T cells, or PBMCs came the material, which was cDNA or gDNA.

J lost 3 bases, V lost 1 base, and 5 bases had no gene match. CDR1 is LGHDT, CDR2 YNNKEL, per germline (reference sequence). CDR3 length equals 15 residues. The sequenced material came from peripheral blood. This sequence joins TRBV3-1 (or the pseudogene TRBV3-2) and TRBJ2-5, with 7 bases matching TRBD1. This TCR was sampled from a human donor with acute or convalescent COVID-19. The donor label of this sample is uncertain. The CDR3 protein is CASSQVGQGEETQYF. The CDR3 DNA follows: TGTGCCAGCAGCCAAGTGGGGCAGGGGGAAGAGACCCAGTACTTC.